This TCR beta chain was obtained from a study of molecular identifiers for immune sequencing clone quantification. Overall study: In replicates, the authors split RNA from approximately 20,000 or 100,000 naive CD8 cells five ways and sequenced four.

Remarks on this clonotype: This may be a read error, as it is one base from a much larger clone. Since no conserved phenylalanine or tryptophan closes the CDR3, a read error is the likely cause.

With listed TCR primers and previously described methods, bulk TCR libraries were prepared. TCRdb recomputed calls from the PCR reads with MiXCR, one row per CDR3 protein. This table has 88,000 or so distinct CDR3 sequences, about 21% appearing once. Trimming removed 7 bases from V and 5 bases from J, with 15 bases in between. Germline lookup yields CDR1 LNHNV and CDR2 YYDKDF (reference sequence). The CDR3 has 13 amino acids. Naive CD8 sequencing libraries were generated from approximately 20,000 to 1,000,000 sorted cells, with 10%, 30% or 50% RNA as input. The receptor comes from a human donor in good health. Some libraries in this study had Jurkat cell RNA spiked in. The chain has TRBV15 and TRBJ2-7; D not certain. Material for sequencing was naive CD8+ T cells from blood, with Jurkat cell RNA spiked in. Subset specified: FACS-sorted CD8+CD4-CCR7+CD45RA+ naive T cells. The CDR3 DNA follows: TGTGCCACCACCCCCAGCAGGTACAACGAGCAGTACCTC. Translated, it gives CATTPSRYNEQYL.